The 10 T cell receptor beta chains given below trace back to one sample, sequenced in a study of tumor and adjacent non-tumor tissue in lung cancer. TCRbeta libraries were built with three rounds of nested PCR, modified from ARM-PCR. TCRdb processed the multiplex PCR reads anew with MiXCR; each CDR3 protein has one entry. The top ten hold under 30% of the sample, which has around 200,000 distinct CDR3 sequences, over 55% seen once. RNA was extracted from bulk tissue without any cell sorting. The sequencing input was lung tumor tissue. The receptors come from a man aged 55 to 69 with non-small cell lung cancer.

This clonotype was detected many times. The CDR3 here is CASSSEVNEQFF. The CDR3 coding sequence is TGTGCCAGCAGCTCCGAAGTAAATGAGCAGTTCTTC. This rearrangement joins TRBV12-3 or TRBV12-4 to TRBJ2-1; the D is unclear. The CDR3 covers 12 residues. The V and J ends lost 6 bases and 7 bases respectively, with 10 bases between them.

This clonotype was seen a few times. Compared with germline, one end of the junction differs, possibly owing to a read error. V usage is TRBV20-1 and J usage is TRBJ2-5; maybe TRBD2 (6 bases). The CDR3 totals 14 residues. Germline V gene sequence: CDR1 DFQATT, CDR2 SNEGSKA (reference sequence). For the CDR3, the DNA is TGCAGTACTAGAGCGGCGGGGCACCAAGAGACCCAGTACTTC. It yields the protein CSTRAAGHQETQYF.

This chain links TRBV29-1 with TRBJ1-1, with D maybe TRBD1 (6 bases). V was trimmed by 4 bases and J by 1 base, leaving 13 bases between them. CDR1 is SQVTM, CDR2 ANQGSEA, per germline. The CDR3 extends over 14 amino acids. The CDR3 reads CSVVGGATNTEAFF. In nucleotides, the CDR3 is TGCAGCGTTGTAGGGGGAGCCACGAACACTGAAGCTTTCTTT.

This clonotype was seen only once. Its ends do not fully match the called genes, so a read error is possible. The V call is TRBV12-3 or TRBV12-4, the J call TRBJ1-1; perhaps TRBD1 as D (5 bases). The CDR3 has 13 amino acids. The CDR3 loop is CASSDTEGTGAFF. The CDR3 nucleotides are TGTGCCAGCAGTGACACTGAGGGGACTGGAGCTTTCTTT.

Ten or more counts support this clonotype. This chain's CDR3 is CASSQEGAGNTIYF. DNA for the CDR3: TGCGCCAGCAGCCAAGAAGGGGCTGGAAACACCATATATTTT. The chain couples TRBV4-1 to TRBJ1-3; the D gene is possibly TRBD1 (5 bases). Trimming left V 0 bases short and J 2 bases short, with 5 bases between. Germline values: CDR1 MGHRA, CDR2 YSYEKL. CDR3 length equals 14 residues.

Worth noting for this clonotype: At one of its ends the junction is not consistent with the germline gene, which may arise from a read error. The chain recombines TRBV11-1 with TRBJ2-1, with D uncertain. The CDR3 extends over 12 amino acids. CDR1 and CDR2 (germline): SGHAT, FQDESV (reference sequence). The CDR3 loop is CTSSTAPNEQFF. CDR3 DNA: TGTACCAGCAGCACGGCCCCCAATGAGCAGTTCTTC.

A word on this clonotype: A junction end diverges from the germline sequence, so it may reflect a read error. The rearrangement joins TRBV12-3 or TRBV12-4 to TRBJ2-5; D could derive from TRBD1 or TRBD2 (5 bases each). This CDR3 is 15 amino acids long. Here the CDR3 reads CASSRKTTGQEIQYF. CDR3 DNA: TGTGCCAGCAGCCGGAAGACTACCGGACAAGAGATCCAGTACTTC.

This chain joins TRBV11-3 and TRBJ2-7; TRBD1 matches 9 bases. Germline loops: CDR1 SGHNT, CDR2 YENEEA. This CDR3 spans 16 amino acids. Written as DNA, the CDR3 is TGTGCGAGAAGCTTAAGCCGGGACAGGGTCGGTTACGAGCAGTACTTC. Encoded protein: CARSLSRDRVGYEQYF.

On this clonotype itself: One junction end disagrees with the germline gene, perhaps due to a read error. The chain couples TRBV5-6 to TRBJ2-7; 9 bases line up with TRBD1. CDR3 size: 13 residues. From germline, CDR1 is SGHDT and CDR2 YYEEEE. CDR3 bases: TGTGCCAGCAGAGGACAGGGGCTATACGGGCAGTACTTC. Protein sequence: CASRGQGLYGQYF.

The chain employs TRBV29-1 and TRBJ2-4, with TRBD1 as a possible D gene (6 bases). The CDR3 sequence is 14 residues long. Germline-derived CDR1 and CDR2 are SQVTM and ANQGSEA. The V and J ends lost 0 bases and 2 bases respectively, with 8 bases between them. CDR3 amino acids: CSVEEGGTKNIQYF. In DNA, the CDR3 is TGCAGCGTTGAAGAAGGGGGTACCAAAAACATTCAGTACTTC. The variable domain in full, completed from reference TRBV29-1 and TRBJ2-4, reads SAVISQKPSRDICQRGTSLTIQCQVDSQVTMMFWYRQQPGQSLTLIATANQGSEATYESGFVIDKFPISRPNLTFSTLTVSNMSPEDSSIYLCSVEEGGTKNIQYFGAGTRLSVL.